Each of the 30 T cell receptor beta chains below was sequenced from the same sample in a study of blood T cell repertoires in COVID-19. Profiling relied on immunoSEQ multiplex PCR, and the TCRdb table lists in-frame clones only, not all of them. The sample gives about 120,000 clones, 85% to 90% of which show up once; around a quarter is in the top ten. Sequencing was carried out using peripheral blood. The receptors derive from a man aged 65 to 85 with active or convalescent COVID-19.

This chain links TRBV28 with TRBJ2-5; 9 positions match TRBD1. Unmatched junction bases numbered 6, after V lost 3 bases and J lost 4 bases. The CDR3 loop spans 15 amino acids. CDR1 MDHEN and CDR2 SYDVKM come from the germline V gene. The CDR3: CASSLSDRGLETQYF. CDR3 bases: TGTGCCAGCAGTTTGTCGGACAGGGGCCTAGAGACCCAGTACTTC.

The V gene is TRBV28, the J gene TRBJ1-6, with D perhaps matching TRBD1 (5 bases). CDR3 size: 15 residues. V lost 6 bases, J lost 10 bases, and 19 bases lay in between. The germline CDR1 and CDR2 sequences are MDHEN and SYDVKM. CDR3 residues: CASRIPALGGSPLHF. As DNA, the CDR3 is TGTGCCAGCAGGATCCCCGCACTCGGGGGATCACCCCTCCACTTT.

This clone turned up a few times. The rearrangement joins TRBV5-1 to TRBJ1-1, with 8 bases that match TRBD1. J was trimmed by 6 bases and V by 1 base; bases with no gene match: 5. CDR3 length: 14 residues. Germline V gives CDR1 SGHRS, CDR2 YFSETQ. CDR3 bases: TGCGCCAGCAGCTTGAGACAGGGGATATCTGAAGCTTTCTTT. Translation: CASSLRQGISEAFF.

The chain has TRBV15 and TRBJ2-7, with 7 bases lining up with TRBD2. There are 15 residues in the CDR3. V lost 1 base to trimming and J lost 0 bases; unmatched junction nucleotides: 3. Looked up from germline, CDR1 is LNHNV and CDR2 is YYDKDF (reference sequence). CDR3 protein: CATSRGGGTSYEQYF. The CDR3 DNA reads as TGTGCCACCAGCAGAGGGGGGGGGACCTCCTACGAGCAGTACTTC.

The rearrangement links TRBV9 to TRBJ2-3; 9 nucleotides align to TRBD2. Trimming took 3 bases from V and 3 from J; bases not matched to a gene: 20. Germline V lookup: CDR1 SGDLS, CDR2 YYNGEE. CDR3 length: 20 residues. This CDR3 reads CASSGRGRGGVSTRTDTQYF. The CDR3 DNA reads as TGTGCCAGCAGCGGTAGAGGGCGGGGGGGAGTTAGCACCCGAACAGATACGCAGTATTTT.

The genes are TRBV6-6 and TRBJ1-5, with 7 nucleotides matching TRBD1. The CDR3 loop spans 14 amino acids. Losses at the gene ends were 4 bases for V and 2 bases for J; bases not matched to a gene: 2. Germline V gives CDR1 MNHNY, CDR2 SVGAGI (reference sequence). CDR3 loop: CASSSGQGNQPQHF. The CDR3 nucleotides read TGTGCCAGCAGTTCTGGACAGGGCAATCAGCCCCAGCATTTT.

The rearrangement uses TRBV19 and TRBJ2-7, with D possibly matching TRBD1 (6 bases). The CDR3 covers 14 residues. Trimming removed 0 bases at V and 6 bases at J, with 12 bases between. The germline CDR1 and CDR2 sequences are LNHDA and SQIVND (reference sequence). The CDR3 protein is CASSIDHRVFEQYF. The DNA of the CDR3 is TGTGCCAGTAGTATAGACCACAGGGTGTTCGAGCAGTACTTC.

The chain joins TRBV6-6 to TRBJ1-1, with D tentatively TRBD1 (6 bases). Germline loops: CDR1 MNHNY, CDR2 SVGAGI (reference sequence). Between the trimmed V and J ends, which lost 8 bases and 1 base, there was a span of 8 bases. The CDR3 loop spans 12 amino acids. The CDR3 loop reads CASGQTNTEAFF. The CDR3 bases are TGTGCCAGCGGACAGACGAACACTGAAGCTTTCTTT.

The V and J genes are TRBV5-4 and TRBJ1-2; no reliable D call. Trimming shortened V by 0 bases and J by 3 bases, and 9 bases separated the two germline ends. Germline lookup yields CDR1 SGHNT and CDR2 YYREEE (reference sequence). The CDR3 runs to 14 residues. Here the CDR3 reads CASSLAGRDYGYTF. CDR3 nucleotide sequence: TGTGCCAGCAGCTTGGCGGGAAGGGACTATGGCTACACCTTC.

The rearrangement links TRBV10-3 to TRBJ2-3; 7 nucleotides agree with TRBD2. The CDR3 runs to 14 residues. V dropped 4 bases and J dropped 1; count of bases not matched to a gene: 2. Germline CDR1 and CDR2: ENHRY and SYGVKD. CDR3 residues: CAISVLAGTDTQYF. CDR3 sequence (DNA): TGTGCCATCAGTGTTCTAGCGGGCACAGATACGCAGTATTTT.

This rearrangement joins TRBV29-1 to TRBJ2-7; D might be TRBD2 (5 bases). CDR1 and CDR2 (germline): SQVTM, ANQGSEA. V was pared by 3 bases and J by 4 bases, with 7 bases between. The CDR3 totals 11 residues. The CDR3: CSVDAGYEQYF. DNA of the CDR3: TGCAGCGTTGATGCGGGTTACGAGCAGTACTTC.

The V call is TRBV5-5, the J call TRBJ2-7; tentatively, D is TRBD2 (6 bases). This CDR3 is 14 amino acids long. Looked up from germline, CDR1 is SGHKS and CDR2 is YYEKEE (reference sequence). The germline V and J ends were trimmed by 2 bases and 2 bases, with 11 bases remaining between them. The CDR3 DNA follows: TGTGCCAGCAGCTTAGGCGGGGCTCCCTACGAGCAGTACTTC. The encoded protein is CASSLGGAPYEQYF.

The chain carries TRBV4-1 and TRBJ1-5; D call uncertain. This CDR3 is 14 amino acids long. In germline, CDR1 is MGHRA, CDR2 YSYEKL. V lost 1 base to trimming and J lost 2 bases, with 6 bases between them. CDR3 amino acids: CASSQALGNQPQHF. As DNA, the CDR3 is TGCGCCAGCAGCCAAGCCCTCGGCAATCAGCCCCAGCATTTT.

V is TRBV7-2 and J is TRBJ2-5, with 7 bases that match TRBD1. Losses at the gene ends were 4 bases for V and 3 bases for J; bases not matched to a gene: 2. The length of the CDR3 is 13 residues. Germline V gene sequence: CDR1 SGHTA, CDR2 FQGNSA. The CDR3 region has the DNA TGTGCCAGCAGCTACGACAGGGAAGAGACCCAGTACTTC. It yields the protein CASSYDREETQYF. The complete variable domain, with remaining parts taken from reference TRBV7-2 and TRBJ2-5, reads GAGVSQSPSNKVTEKGKDVELRCDPISGHTALYWYRQSLGQGLEFLIYFQGNSAPDKSGLPSDRFSAERTGGSVSTLTIQRTQQEDSAVYLCASSYDREETQYFGPGTRLLVL.

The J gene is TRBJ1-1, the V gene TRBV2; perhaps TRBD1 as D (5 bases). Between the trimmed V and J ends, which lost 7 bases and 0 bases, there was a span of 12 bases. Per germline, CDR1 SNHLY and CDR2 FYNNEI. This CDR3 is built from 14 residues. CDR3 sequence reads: CASTTGLVNTEAFF. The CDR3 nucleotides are TGTGCCAGCACCACGGGACTCGTGAACACTGAAGCTTTCTTT.

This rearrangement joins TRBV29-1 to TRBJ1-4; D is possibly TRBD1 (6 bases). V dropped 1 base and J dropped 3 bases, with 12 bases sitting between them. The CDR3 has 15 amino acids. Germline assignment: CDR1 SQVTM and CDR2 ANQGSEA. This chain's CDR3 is CSVEVGAGANEKLFF. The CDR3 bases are TGCAGCGTTGAAGTAGGGGCAGGGGCTAATGAAAAACTGTTTTTT.

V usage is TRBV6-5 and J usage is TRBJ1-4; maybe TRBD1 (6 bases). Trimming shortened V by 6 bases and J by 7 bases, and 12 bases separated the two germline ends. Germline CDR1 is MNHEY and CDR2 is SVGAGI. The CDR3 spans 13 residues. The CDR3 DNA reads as TGTGCCAGCAGGATTGACAGGTTTGAAAAACTGTTTTTT. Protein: CASRIDRFEKLFF.

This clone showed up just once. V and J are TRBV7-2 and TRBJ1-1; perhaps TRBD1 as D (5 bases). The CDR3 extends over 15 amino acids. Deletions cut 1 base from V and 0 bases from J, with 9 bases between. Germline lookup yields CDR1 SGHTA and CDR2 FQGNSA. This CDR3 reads CASSLGQGLNTEAFF. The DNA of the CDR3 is TGTGCCAGCAGCTTAGGTCAGGGTCTGAACACTGAAGCTTTCTTT.

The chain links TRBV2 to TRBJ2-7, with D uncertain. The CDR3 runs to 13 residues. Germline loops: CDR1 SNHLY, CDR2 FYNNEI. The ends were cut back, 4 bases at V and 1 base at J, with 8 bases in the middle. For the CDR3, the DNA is TGTGCCAGCAGTGCGACACTTTCCTACGAGCAGTACTTC. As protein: CASSATLSYEQYF.

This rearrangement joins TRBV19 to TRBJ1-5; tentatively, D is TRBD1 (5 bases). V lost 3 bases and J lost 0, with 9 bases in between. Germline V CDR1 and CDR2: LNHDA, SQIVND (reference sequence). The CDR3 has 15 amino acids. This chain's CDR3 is CASSMGPYSNQPQHF. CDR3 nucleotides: TGTGCCAGTAGTATGGGGCCTTATAGCAATCAGCCCCAGCATTTT.

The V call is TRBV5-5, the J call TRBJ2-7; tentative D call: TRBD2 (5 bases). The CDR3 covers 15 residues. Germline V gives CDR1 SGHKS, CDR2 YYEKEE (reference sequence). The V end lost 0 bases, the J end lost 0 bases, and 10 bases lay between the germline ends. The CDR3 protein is CASSLGGHTSYEQYF. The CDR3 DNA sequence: TGTGCCAGCAGCTTGGGAGGGCACACCTCCTACGAGCAGTACTTC. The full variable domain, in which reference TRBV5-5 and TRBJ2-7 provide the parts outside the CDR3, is DAGVTQSPTHLIKTRGQQVTLRCSPISGHKSVSWYQQVLGQGPQFIFQYYEKEERGRGNFPDRFSARQFPNYSSELNVNALLLGDSALYLCASSLGGHTSYEQYFGPGTRLTVT.

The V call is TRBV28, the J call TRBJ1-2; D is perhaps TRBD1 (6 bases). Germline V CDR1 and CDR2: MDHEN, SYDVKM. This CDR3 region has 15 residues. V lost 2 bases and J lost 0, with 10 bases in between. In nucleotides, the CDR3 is TGTGCCAGCAGTTTAGGGGGGGCCCCTAACTATGGCTACACCTTC. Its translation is CASSLGGAPNYGYTF.

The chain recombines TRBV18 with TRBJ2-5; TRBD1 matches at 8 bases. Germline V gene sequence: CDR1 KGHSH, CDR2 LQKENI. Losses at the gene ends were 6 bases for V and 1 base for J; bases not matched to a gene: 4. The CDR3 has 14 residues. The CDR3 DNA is TGTGCCAGCTCCCAGGGGGCCCCCCAAGAGACCCAGTACTTC. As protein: CASSQGAPQETQYF. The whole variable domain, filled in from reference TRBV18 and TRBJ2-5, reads NAGVMQNPRHLVRRRGQEARLRCSPMKGHSHVYWYRQLPEEGLKFMVYLQKENIIDESGMPKERFSAEFPKEGPSILRIQQVVRGDSAAYFCASSQGAPQETQYFGPGTRLLVL.

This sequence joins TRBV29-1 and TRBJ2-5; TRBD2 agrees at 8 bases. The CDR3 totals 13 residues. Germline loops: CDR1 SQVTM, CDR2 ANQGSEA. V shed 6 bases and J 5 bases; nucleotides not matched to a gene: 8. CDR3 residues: CSVRESGGETQYF. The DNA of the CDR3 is TGCAGCGTGCGGGAGTCGGGGGGGGAGACCCAGTACTTC. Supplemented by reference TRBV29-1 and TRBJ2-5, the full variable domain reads SAVISQKPSRDICQRGTSLTIQCQVDSQVTMMFWYRQQPGQSLTLIATANQGSEATYESGFVIDKFPISRPNLTFSTLTVSNMSPEDSSIYLCSVRESGGETQYFGPGTRLLVL.

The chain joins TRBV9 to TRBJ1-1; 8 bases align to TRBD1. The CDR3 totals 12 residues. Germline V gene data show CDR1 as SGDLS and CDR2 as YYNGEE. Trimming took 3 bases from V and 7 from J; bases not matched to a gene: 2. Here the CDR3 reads CASSAGQGEAFF. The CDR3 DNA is TGTGCCAGCAGCGCCGGACAGGGTGAAGCTTTCTTT.

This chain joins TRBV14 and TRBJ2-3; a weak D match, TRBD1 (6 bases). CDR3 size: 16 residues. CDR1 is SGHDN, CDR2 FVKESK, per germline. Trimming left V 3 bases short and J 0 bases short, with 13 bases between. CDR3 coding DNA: TGTGCCAGCAGCCAGTACAGGGCAACTAGCACAGATACGCAGTATTTT. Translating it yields CASSQYRATSTDTQYF.

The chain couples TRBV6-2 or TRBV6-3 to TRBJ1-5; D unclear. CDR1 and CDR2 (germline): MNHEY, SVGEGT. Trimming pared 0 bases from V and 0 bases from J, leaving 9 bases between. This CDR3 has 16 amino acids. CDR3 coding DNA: TGTGCCAGCAGTTACTCGGGAGCTCTTAGCAATCAGCCCCAGCATTTT. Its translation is CASSYSGALSNQPQHF.

This CDR3 is CASSQGDRDGDTQYF. The CDR3 DNA reads TGCGCCAGCAGCCAGGGGGACAGGGATGGAGATACGCAGTATTTT. The V and J genes are TRBV4-1 and TRBJ2-3; 9 nucleotides match TRBD1. CDR3 length: 15 residues. Germline-derived CDR1 and CDR2 are MGHRA and YSYEKL. J gave up 5 bases and V 3 bases, and 6 bases lay outside the gene matches.

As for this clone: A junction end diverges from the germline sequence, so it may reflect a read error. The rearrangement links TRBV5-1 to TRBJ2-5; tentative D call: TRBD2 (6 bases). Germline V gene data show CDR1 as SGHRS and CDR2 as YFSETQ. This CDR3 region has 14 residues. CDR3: CASSLGTAPVTQYF. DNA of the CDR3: TGCGCCAGCAGTTTGGGGACTGCGCCAGTTACCCAGTACTTC.

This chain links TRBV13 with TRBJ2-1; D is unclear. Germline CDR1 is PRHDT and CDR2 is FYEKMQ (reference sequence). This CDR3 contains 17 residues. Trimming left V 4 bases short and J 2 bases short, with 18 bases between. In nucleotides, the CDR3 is TGTGCCAGCAGCTCTGACCAATACATCGAGGCCTACAATGAGCAGTTCTTC. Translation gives CASSSDQYIEAYNEQFF.